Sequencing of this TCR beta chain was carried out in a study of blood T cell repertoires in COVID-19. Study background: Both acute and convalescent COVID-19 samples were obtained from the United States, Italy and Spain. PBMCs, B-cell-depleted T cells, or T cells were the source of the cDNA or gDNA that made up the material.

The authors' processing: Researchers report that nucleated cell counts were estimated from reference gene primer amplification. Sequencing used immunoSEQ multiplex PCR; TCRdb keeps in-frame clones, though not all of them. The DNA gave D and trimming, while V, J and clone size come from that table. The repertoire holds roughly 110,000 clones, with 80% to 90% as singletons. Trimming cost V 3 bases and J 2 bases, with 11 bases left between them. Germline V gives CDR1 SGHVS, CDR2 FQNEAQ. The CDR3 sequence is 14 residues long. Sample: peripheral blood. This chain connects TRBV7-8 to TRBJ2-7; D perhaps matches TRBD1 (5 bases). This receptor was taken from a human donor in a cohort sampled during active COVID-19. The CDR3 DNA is TGTGCCAGCAGCTTCCAGGGCCTGACCTACGAGCAGTACTTC. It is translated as CASSFQGLTYEQYF.